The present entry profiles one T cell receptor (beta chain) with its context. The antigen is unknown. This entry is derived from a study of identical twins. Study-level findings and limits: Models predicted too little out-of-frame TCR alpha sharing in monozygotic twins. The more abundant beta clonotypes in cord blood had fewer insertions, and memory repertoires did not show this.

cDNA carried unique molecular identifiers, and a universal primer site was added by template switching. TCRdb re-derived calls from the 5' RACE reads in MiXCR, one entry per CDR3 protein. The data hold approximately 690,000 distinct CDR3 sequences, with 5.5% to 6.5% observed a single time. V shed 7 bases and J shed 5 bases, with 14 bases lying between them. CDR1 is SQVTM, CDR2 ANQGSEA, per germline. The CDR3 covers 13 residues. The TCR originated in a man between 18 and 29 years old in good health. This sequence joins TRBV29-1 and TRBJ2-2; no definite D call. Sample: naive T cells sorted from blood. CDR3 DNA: TGCAGCGCCCTAACGTGGGGTACCGGGGAGCTGTTTTTT. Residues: CSALTWGTGELFF.